A single sample gave rise to the 24 T cell receptor beta chains below, sequenced in a study of regulatory T cells in long-lasting Graves disease. Stated time point: newly diagnosed GD, antithyroid drugs for less than 3 months. RNA from PBMCs was the source of the TCR library. Library construction for TCR beta used iRepertoire HTBI primers and Arm-PCR of CDR3 regions. Each CDR3 protein gets one entry after TCRdb re-called the multiplex PCR reads with MiXCR. This table holds about 430,000 distinct CDR3 sequences, 15% found once. Separately, the same data were catalogued under a study of T cells in Graves' hyperthyroidism and ophthalmopathy.

Sequencing used peripheral blood mononuclear cells (PBMCs), obtained at new diagnosis, from a patient treated with antithyroid drugs. The receptors shown here come from a woman between 35 and 50 years old with Graves disease.

In this sample, this clonotype turned up many times. The chain employs TRBV12-3 or TRBV12-4 and TRBJ1-2; 8 nucleotides match TRBD1. There are 14 residues in the CDR3. V was clipped by 4 bases and J by 5 bases; unmatched bases: 6. The CDR3 loop reads CASSSGTGQYGYTF. CDR3 nucleotide sequence: TGTGCCAGCAGTTCCGGGACAGGCCAATATGGCTACACCTTC.

This clonotype showed up many times. The CDR3 DNA follows: TGTGCCAGTAGTCCCAGGATCTCCGGGGCCAACGTCCTGACTTTC. Translating it yields CASSPRISGANVLTF. The V gene is TRBV19, the J gene TRBJ2-6; D is unclear. V was cut by 5 bases and J by 4 bases, with 12 bases left in between. Looked up from germline, CDR1 is LNHDA and CDR2 is SQIVND (reference sequence). CDR3 length equals 15 residues.

This clonotype was found many times. The rearrangement joins TRBV28 to TRBJ1-5; 7 positions agree with TRBD1. Germline CDR1 reads MDHEN; CDR2 reads SYDVKM. J gave up 4 bases and V 5 bases, and 8 bases lay outside the gene matches. The CDR3 totals 15 residues. CDR3 region: CASSPTGVANQPQHF. DNA of the CDR3: TGTGCCAGCAGTCCAACAGGGGTTGCGAATCAGCCCCAGCATTTT.

The sample holds many counts of this clonotype. This rearrangement joins TRBV29-1 to TRBJ2-4; possibly TRBD2 for D (5 bases). Germline V CDR1 and CDR2: SQVTM, ANQGSEA. The length of the CDR3 is 10 residues. CDR3 sequence (DNA): TGCATCCGGACTGGGGACATTCAGTACTTC. It encodes CIRTGDIQYF.

The sample holds many counts of this clonotype. The V gene is TRBV12-3 or TRBV12-4, the J gene TRBJ2-7; a weak D match, TRBD2 (5 bases). V lost 4 bases and J lost 8, with 12 bases in between. The CDR3 has 12 residues. Here the CDR3 reads CASSSRGDKQYF. The CDR3 DNA is TGTGCCAGCAGTTCCCGGGGAGACAAGCAGTACTTC.

This clonotype appeared a single time. The chain joins TRBV29-1 to TRBJ1-2; D is possibly TRBD1 (6 bases). The V end was cut by 0 bases, the J end by 7 bases, with 15 bases between. Looked up from germline, CDR1 is SQVTM and CDR2 is ANQGSEA. The CDR3 totals 14 residues. This CDR3 reads CSVEEIRGAGGYTF. In DNA, the CDR3 is TGCAGCGTTGAAGAGATCAGGGGCGCGGGTGGCTACACCTTC.

This clonotype was counted at least ten times. This chain joins TRBV11-3 and TRBJ2-2; D uncertain. Trimming stripped 4 bases from V and 4 bases from J, with 4 bases between. Germline CDR1 is SGHNT and CDR2 is YENEEA. CDR3 size: 12 residues. DNA for the CDR3: TGTGCCAGCAGCTGGGCCACCGGGGAGCTGTTTTTT. Protein sequence: CASSWATGELFF. The full variable domain, in which reference TRBV11-3 and TRBJ2-2 provide the parts outside the CDR3, is EAGVVQSPRYKIIEKKQPVAFWCNPISGHNTLYWYLQNLGQGPELLIRYENEEAVDDSQLPKDRFSAERLKGVDSTLKIQPAELGDSAVYLCASSWATGELFFGEGSRLTVL.

This chain links TRBV27 with TRBJ2-2; 7 nucleotides line up with TRBD2. The length of the CDR3 is 15 residues. Germline lookup yields CDR1 MNHEY and CDR2 SMNVEV (reference sequence). V trimming: 5 bases; J trimming: 0 bases; junction bases outside the gene matches: 3. The CDR3 spells CASSRLATNTGELFF. The CDR3 bases are TGTGCCAGCAGTAGACTAGCCACGAACACCGGGGAGCTGTTTTTT.

A remark on this clonotype: The junction does not match germline at one end; this may be a read error. The rearrangement joins TRBV12-3 or TRBV12-4 to TRBJ2-3; 13 nucleotides agree with TRBD2. The CDR3 has 15 residues. CDR3 DNA sequence: TGTGCCGGCAGTTTGAAACTAGCGGGAGGGCGGGGGCAGTATTTT. It encodes CAGSLKLAGGRGQYF.

The chain links TRBV6-2 or TRBV6-3 to TRBJ2-1; TRBD2 matches at 12 bases. Germline V CDR1 and CDR2: MNHEY, SVGEGT. This CDR3 has 16 residues. V was clipped by 5 bases and J by 4 bases; unmatched bases: 6. DNA of the CDR3: TGTGCCAGCAGTCCTCCCCTAGCGGGAGGGTACAATGAGCAGTTCTTC. It is translated as CASSPPLAGGYNEQFF.

This clonotype was seen ten or more times. The J gene is TRBJ2-2, the V gene TRBV11-3, with a weak D call TRBD1 (6 bases). Trimming took off 5 bases at V and 2 bases at J, with 12 bases between the two ends. This CDR3 comprises 15 residues. Germline V gene sequence: CDR1 SGHNT, CDR2 YENEEA. CDR3 protein: CASSADRLNTGELFF. CDR3 DNA: TGTGCCAGCAGCGCCGACAGGCTAAACACCGGGGAGCTGTTTTTT.

This clonotype turned up a few times. One base away lies a much larger clone, so this may be a sequencing read error. The chain recombines TRBV6-5 with TRBJ2-7; 8 nucleotides match TRBD2. Germline loops: CDR1 MNHEY, CDR2 SVGAGI. CDR3 length: 15 amino acids. This CDR3 reads CASGYSGRDSYEQYF. The CDR3 bases are TGTGCCAGCGGTTACTCCGGGAGGGATTCCTACGAGCAGTACTTC.

For this clonotype: A much larger clonotype is one base distant, so this may be a read error. The V and J genes are TRBV28 and TRBJ1-5; D ambiguous. This CDR3 has 11 amino acids. Per germline, CDR1 MDHEN and CDR2 SYDVKM. The DNA of the CDR3 is TGTGCCAGCAGGAACAATCGGCCCCAGCATTTT. Protein product: CASRNNRPQHF.

This clonotype was observed a handful of times. The rearrangement links TRBV4-2 to TRBJ1-4, with D hard to call. Germline values: CDR1 LGHNA, CDR2 YNFKEQ. The CDR3 loop spans 15 amino acids. Between the trimmed V and J ends, which lost 3 bases and 6 bases, there was a span of 14 bases. Written as DNA, the CDR3 is TGTGCCAGCAGCCAGGAGGGTGGGTCGTATGAAAAACTGTTTTTT. It codes for CASSQEGGSYEKLFF.

This clonotype was seen many times. The rearrangement uses TRBV6-5 and TRBJ2-1; the D is unclear. V was cut by 0 bases and J by 10 bases, with 7 bases left in between. The CDR3 contains 12 residues. Germline lookup yields CDR1 MNHEY and CDR2 SVGAGI. The CDR3 nucleotides are TGTGCCAGCAGTTACTCTACTGGCGAGCAGTTCTTC. Its protein is CASSYSTGEQFF.

The rearrangement uses TRBV11-2 and TRBJ2-7; no definite D call. The CDR3 contains 14 residues. CDR1 SGHAT and CDR2 FQNNGV come from the germline V gene. V lost 0 bases and J 2 bases, leaving 8 bases between the germline ends. CDR3 sequence (DNA): TGTGCCAGCAGCTTAGATGGGCTTACCTACGAGCAGTACTTC. This sequence encodes CASSLDGLTYEQYF.

J is TRBJ2-2 and V is TRBV2; possible D gene TRBD2, 6 bases. Per germline, CDR1 SNHLY and CDR2 FYNNEI. Trimming shortened V by 5 bases and J by 5 bases, and 15 bases separated the two germline ends. The CDR3 is 15 amino acids. CDR3 in DNA: TGTGCCAGCAGTACCCCGGGACTGACAACCGGGGAGCTGTTTTTT. It specifies CASSTPGLTTGELFF.

The table lists this clonotype with a few counts. The V gene is TRBV20-1, the J gene TRBJ2-5, with D perhaps given as TRBD1 or TRBD2 (5 bases each). Trimming stripped 0 bases from V and 2 bases from J, with 19 bases between. The germline gives CDR1 DFQATT, CDR2 SNEGSKA (reference sequence). CDR3 length equals 17 residues. CDR3 sequence (DNA): TGCAGTGCTAGAGACCTCCAGAAACTAGGACAACAAGAGACCCAGTACTTC. This encodes CSARDLQKLGQQETQYF.

The V call is TRBV29-1, the J call TRBJ2-7; weak D call: TRBD1 (6 bases). The CDR3 consists of 15 residues. The V gene lost 7 bases and the J gene lost 2 bases, with 21 bases spanning the gap. Per germline, CDR1 SQVTM and CDR2 ANQGSEA. This chain's CDR3 is CSAATGNPTAYEQYF. CDR3 bases: TGCAGCGCCGCCACAGGGAATCCTACCGCCTACGAGCAGTACTTC.

The chain uses TRBV6-5 and TRBJ2-2; D unresolved. CDR1 and CDR2 from the germline V gene are MNHEY and SVGAGI. The ends were cut back, 0 bases at V and 4 bases at J, with 9 bases in the middle. The CDR3 spans 15 residues. DNA for the CDR3: TGTGCCAGCAGTTACTCCCCGCAGACCACCGGGGAGCTGTTTTTT. Amino acid sequence: CASSYSPQTTGELFF.

This clonotype has ten or more counts. The J gene is TRBJ2-7, the V gene TRBV7-9; 11 bases are shared with TRBD1. The J segment lost 4 bases and the V segment lost 5 bases, leaving 7 bases of the junction unmatched. CDR1 SEHNR and CDR2 FQNEAQ come from the germline V gene (reference sequence). CDR3 size: 15 residues. The CDR3 here is CASSTRTGGRYEQYF. DNA of the CDR3: TGTGCCAGCAGCACGAGGACAGGGGGCAGGTACGAGCAGTACTTC.

With regard to this clonotype: Relative to the germline gene, one junction end is altered; a read error may explain this. The chain couples TRBV19 to TRBJ1-5; TRBD1 matches 7 bases. Looked up from germline, CDR1 is LNHDA and CDR2 is SQIVND (reference sequence). This CDR3 is 15 amino acids long. CDR3 amino acids: CTSRNRDRVDQPQHF. The CDR3 DNA sequence: TGTACCAGTAGAAACAGAGACAGGGTGGATCAGCCCCAGCATTTT.

As for this clonotype: A much larger clone sits a single nucleotide away, making a read error possible. The chain links TRBV19 to TRBJ2-2, with D possibly matching TRBD1 (5 bases). Per the germline V gene, CDR1 is LNHDA and CDR2 is SQIVND (reference sequence). The CDR3 covers 15 residues. Here the CDR3 reads CPSSQVWTLTGELFF. DNA of the CDR3: TGTCCCAGTAGCCAAGTGTGGACACTCACCGGGGAGCTGTTTTTT.

This clonotype was counted many times. The DNA for the CDR3 is TGCAGTGCTAGAGACCGTTCCTCGACAGGGATGAACACTGAAGCTTTCTTT. It specifies CSARDRSSTGMNTEAFF. V usage is TRBV20-1 and J usage is TRBJ1-1; 7 nucleotides agree with TRBD1. This CDR3 comprises 17 residues. Germline V CDR1 and CDR2: DFQATT, SNEGSKA (reference sequence). V shed 0 bases and J 0 bases; nucleotides not matched to a gene: 10.